This is a list of T cell receptor beta chains from one sample in a study of blood T cells in healthy people across ages. In TCRdb, the 5' RACE reads were re-called with MiXCR into one record per CDR3 protein. The table has 1.5 million to 2 million distinct CDR3 sequences, roughly 43% seen once. The sequencing sample was made of blood. These receptors were obtained from a human donor in good health. Each CDR3 is given with its conserved first and last residue. The order of the fields is clone size, J gene, V gene, D gene, CDR3 DNA, CDR3 protein. The D gene is left open where the match is weak. Only part of the rows carry a size: once, few, many, or a class if the clone is expanded.

>NA|TRBJ2-7|TRBV5-1|TRBD1
TGCGCCAGCAGCTTGGACTTGGACAGGGGTAGTTACGAGCAGTACTTC
CASSLDLDRGSYEQYF
>few|TRBJ2-3|TRBV5-1|NA
TGCGCCAGCAGCTTGGTTGAACTAGCTCGGACAGATACGCAGTATTTT
CASSLVELARTDTQYF
>NA|TRBJ2-2|TRBV7-6|NA
TGTGCCAGCAGCCGCAGGCAGGGTACCGGGGAGCTGTTTTTT
CASSRRQGTGELFF
>many|TRBJ2-7|TRBV6-1|NA
TGTGCCAGCAGTGAATATGACAGTACCTACGAGCAGTACTTC
CASSEYDSTYEQYF
>few|TRBJ2-2|TRBV7-8|TRBD1
TGTGCCAGCAGCTTATGGCAGGGGGCCTCGAACGCCGGGGAGCTGTTTTTT
CASSLWQGASNAGELFF
>NA|TRBJ2-3|TRBV20-1|TRBD2
TGCAGTGCGGGCGGGGGATCAGATACGCAGTATTTT
CSAGGGSDTQYF
>NA|TRBJ1-4|TRBV29-1|NA
TGCAGCGTTGACAGAGCATACAATGCAACTAATGAAAAACTGTTTTTT
CSVDRAYNATNEKLFF
>once|TRBJ1-1|TRBV15|NA
TGTGCCACCAGCAGAGGACCCAGGGGCGAAGGGGTACCTGAAGCTTTCTTT
CATSRGPRGEGVPEAFF
>NA|TRBJ2-5|TRBV7-2|TRBD2
TGTGCCAGCAGTCCGCCACCAGCGGGGGGGACCCAGTACTTC
CASSPPPAGGTQYF
>many|TRBJ2-7|TRBV27|NA
NA
CASSSSSSYEQYF
>few|TRBJ2-7|TRBV27|NA
TGTGCCAGCAGTGAATTCTCCTACGAGCAGTACTTC
CASSEFSYEQYF
>NA|TRBJ2-5|TRBV12-3/TRBV12-4|NA
TGTGCCAGCAGTTTCGCCATGGAGACCCAGTACTTC
CASSFAMETQYF
>NA|TRBJ2-1|TRBV24-1|TRBD1
TGTGCCACCAGTAAGGGACAGCAAGAGACCCAGTTCTTC
CATSKGQQETQFF
>NA|TRBJ2-7|TRBV12-3/TRBV12-4|NA
TGTGCCAGCGAAACAGGGAATCGGGACGAGCAGTACTTC
CASETGNRDEQYF
>few|TRBJ1-4|TRBV11-3|NA
TGTGCCAGCAGTCCGGGCCGGGGCGGTAATGAAAAACTGTTTTTT
CASSPGRGGNEKLFF
>few|TRBJ2-7|TRBV20-1|NA
TGCAGTGCGAGTGACACATCCTGCGAGCAGTACTTC
CSASDTSCEQYF
>few|TRBJ1-2|TRBV11-1|TRBD1
TGTGCCAGCAGCTCCGGATATCAAGGGACAGGGGATGGCTACACCTTC
CASSSGYQGTGDGYTF
>NA|TRBJ1-5|TRBV7-2|TRBD1
TGTGCCAGCAGCCCACAAAGTGACAGGGACAGCCAGCATTTT
CASSPQSDRDSQHF
>NA|TRBJ1-5|TRBV7-2|TRBD1
TGTGCCAGCAGCTTAGTGCAGGGGGCACATCAGCCCCAGCATTTT
CASSLVQGAHQPQHF
>NA|TRBJ1-2|TRBV7-2|NA
TGTGCCAGCAGCCAATCGGAGAACTATGGCTACACCTTC
CASSQSENYGYTF
>NA|TRBJ2-1|TRBV11-2|NA
TGTGCCAGCAGCTTAGATCTCGGGGCTGAGCAGTTCTTC
CASSLDLGAEQFF
>NA|TRBJ1-2|TRBV2|NA
TGTGCCAGCAGTGACTCGGACTCAAGAGCTAACTATGGCGACACCTTC
CASSDSDSRANYGDTF
>few|TRBJ2-5|TRBV6-5|NA
TGTGCCAGCAGTTACGGGAGGATGGAGACCCAGTACTTC
CASSYGRMETQYF
>NA|TRBJ1-1|TRBV3-1|NA
TGTGCCAGCAGCTCTGTGCCCAGAGGCACTGAAGCTTTCTTT
CASSSVPRGTEAFF
>NA|TRBJ2-3|TRBV6-2/TRBV6-3|TRBD2
TGTGCCAGCAGTTACCCTAGCGGGGGGGCCCGGGGTACGCAGTATTTT
CASSYPSGGARGTQYF